This entry describes one T cell receptor beta chain. Per the study methods: By means of reference gene primer amplification, nucleated cell counts were estimated. Produced via immunoSEQ multiplex PCR; TCRdb's table is partial and in-frame only. V, J and clone size are those of that table, while D and trimming were read from the DNA. Counted here are 100,000 to 150,000 clones, over 80% occurring once; the ten biggest clones make up roughly 10%. This entry comes from a study of blood T cell repertoires in COVID-19. This CDR3 is 16 amino acids long. Germline loops: CDR1 SGDLS, CDR2 YYNGEE. Deletions cut 4 bases from V and 4 bases from J, with 18 bases between.

The sequence came from a man aged 40-50 years with active or convalescent COVID-19. The sample was peripheral blood. The chain links TRBV9 to TRBJ1-3; tentative D call: TRBD1 (6 bases). The CDR3 coding sequence is TGTGCCAGCAGCCCATCCTCCTCAGGGGTCGGAAACACCATATATTTT. Amino acid sequence: CASSPSSSGVGNTIYF. The full variable domain, in which reference TRBV9 and TRBJ1-3 provide the parts outside the CDR3, is DSGVTQTPKHLITATGQRVTLRCSPRSGDLSVYWYQQSLDQGLQFLIQYYNGEERAKGNILERFSAQQFPDLHSELNLSSLELGDSALYFCASSPSSSGVGNTIYFGEGSWLTVV.